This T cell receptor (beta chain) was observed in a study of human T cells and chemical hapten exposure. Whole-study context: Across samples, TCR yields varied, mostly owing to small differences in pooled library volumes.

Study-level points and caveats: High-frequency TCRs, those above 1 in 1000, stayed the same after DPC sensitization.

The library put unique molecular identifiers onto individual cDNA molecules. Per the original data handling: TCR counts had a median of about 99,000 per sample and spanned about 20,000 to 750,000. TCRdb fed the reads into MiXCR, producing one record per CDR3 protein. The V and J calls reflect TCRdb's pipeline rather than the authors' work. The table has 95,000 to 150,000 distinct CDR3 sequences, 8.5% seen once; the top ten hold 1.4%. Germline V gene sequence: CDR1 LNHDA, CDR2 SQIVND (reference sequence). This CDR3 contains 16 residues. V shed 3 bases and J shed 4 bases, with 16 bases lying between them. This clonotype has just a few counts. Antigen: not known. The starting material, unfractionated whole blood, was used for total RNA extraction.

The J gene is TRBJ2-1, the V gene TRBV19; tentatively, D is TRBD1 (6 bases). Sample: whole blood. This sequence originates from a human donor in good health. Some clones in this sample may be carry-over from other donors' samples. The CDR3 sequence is CASSITSNTGYNEQFF. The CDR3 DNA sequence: TGTGCCAGTAGTATCACCTCCAACACAGGGTACAATGAGCAGTTCTTC. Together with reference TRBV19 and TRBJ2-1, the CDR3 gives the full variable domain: DGGITQSPKYLFRKEGQNVTLSCEQNLNHDAMYWYRQDPGQGLRLIYYSQIVNDFQKGDIAEGYSVSREKKESFPLTVTSAQKNPTAFYLCASSITSNTGYNEQFFGPGTRLTVL.